This T cell receptor beta chain was recorded in a study of cytotoxic CD8 clonotypes in ibrutinib-treated CLL. The study's findings and limits: Clonality (at baseline) was higher than in age-matched healthy donors and tracked circulating CD8+ T-cell counts.

In regard to this clone: What it recognizes is unknown.

Measured with immunoSEQ multiplex PCR; TCRdb has only the in-frame clones, and not every one. This table holds about 330,000 clones, approximately 67% found once. Trimming took 5 bases from V and 1 from J, leaving 17 bases between them. This CDR3 comprises 15 residues. Germline assignment: CDR1 SQVTM and CDR2 ANQGSEA. The chain is built from TRBV29-1 and TRBJ2-5; a weak D match, TRBD2 (6 bases). The source material was PBMCs, sampled after 36 months of ibrutinib treatment. This receptor was obtained from a human donor with chronic lymphocytic leukemia. The CDR3, as DNA: TGCAGCGTTCTAGCGCACACCCAGGTCCAAGAGACCCAGTACTTC. This sequence encodes CSVLAHTQVQETQYF. The full variable domain, completed using reference TRBV29-1 and TRBJ2-5, is SAVISQKPSRDICQRGTSLTIQCQVDSQVTMMFWYRQQPGQSLTLIATANQGSEATYESGFVIDKFPISRPNLTFSTLTVSNMSPEDSSIYLCSVLAHTQVQETQYFGPGTRLLVL.